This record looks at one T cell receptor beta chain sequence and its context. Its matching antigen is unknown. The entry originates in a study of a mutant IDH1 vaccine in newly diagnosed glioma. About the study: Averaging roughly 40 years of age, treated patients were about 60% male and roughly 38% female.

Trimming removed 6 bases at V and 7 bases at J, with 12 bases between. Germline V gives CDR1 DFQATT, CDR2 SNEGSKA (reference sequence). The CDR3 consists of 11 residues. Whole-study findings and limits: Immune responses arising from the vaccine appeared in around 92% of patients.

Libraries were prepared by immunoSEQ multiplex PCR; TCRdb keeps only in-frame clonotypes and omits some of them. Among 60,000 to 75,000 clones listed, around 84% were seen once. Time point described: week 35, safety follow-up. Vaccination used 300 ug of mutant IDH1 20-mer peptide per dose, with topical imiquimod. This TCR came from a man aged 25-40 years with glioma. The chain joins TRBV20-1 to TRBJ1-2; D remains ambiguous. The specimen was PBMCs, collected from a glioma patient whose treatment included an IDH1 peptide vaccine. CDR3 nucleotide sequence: TGCAGTGCCCCCCGAGTCGTTGGCTACACCTTC. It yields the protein CSAPRVVGYTF.